A single sample is the source of the 15 T cell receptor beta chains below, sequenced in a study of blood T cell repertoires in COVID-19. Sequencing was performed with immunoSEQ multiplex PCR; in TCRdb, only in-frame clones are kept and a portion is missing. The table has approximately 380,000 clones, 88% seen once; the top ten hold roughly 1.2%. The specimen was PBMCs or T cells enriched from blood (not recorded which). The receptors stem from a woman in her late teens or twenties who had recovered from COVID-19.

V usage is TRBV11-2 and J usage is TRBJ1-6, with D unresolved. Germline lookup yields CDR1 SGHAT and CDR2 FQNNGV. V lost 4 bases and J lost 4, with 14 bases in between. The CDR3 sequence is 16 residues long. The CDR3 DNA reads as TGTGCCAGCAGCTCTCGGTCCTCGACTTATAATTCACCCCTCCACTTT. Translation gives CASSSRSSTYNSPLHF.

This rearrangement joins TRBV6-5 to TRBJ2-5; 8 bases are a match to TRBD1. CDR1 and CDR2 (germline): MNHEY, SVGAGI. The V gene end was trimmed by 0 bases and the J gene end by 4 bases; junction bases not matched to a gene: 7. CDR3 length: 16 amino acids. CDR3 residues: CASSYSPTGTGETQYF. The CDR3 bases are TGTGCCAGCAGTTACTCGCCGACCGGGACAGGAGAGACCCAGTACTTC.

The chain recombines TRBV30 with TRBJ2-5, with 9 positions matching TRBD2. Germline V gives CDR1 GTSNPN, CDR2 SVGIG (reference sequence). V lost 0 bases and J lost 5; bases outside the gene matches: 4. The CDR3 is 14 amino acids. The CDR3 region has the DNA TGTGCCTGGAGTGTAAGCCTAGCGGGGGAGACCCAGTACTTC. It codes for CAWSVSLAGETQYF.

The chain couples TRBV4-1 to TRBJ2-7; 7 bases line up with TRBD1. The CDR3 sequence is 20 residues long. The J segment lost 5 bases and the V segment lost 3 bases, leaving 25 bases of the junction unmatched. The germline V gene encodes CDR1 MGHRA and CDR2 YSYEKL. The CDR3 coding sequence is TGCGCCAGCAGCCAGGATACTCTTCCGGGACAGATATTGCCTTCTGACGAGCAGTACTTC. This translates into CASSQDTLPGQILPSDEQYF.

The chain employs TRBV27 and TRBJ2-3, with D uncertain. Germline CDR1 reads MNHEY; CDR2 reads SMNVEV (reference sequence). Trimming took 4 bases from V and 4 from J, leaving 9 bases between them. The CDR3 has 13 amino acids. DNA for the CDR3: TGTGCCAGCAGTTATGGCGGTTCAGATACGCAGTATTTT. This gives the protein CASSYGGSDTQYF.

The chain couples TRBV4-1 to TRBJ2-5, with 13 bases that match TRBD2. This CDR3 spans 16 amino acids. Germline CDR1 and CDR2: MGHRA and YSYEKL. V was pared by 8 bases and J by 1 base, with 7 bases of the junction left unmatched. Here the CDR3 DNA reads TGCGCCAGCCAACTAGCGGGGGGGCGATTCCAAGAGACCCAGTACTTC. It encodes CASQLAGGRFQETQYF.

The chain uses TRBV9 and TRBJ1-2, with a possible D match to TRBD1 (5 bases). Germline assignment: CDR1 SGDLS and CDR2 YYNGEE. Trimming cost V 0 bases and J 8 bases, with 8 bases left between them. The CDR3 sequence is 12 residues long. CDR3 sequence: CASSVEGEGYTF. CDR3 sequence (DNA): TGTGCCAGCAGCGTAGAAGGGGAAGGCTACACCTTC. The complete variable domain, with remaining parts taken from reference TRBV9 and TRBJ1-2, reads DSGVTQTPKHLITATGQRVTLRCSPRSGDLSVYWYQQSLDQGLQFLIQYYNGEERAKGNILERFSAQQFPDLHSELNLSSLELGDSALYFCASSVEGEGYTFGSGTRLTVV.

The chain joins TRBV5-1 to TRBJ1-2, with D perhaps matching TRBD1 (6 bases). V lost 3 bases and J lost 4, with 10 bases in between. Germline CDR1 reads SGHRS; CDR2 reads YFSETQ. This CDR3 has 13 amino acids. CDR3 residues: CASSSTGLYGYTF. For the CDR3, the DNA is TGCGCCAGCAGCTCGACAGGACTCTATGGCTACACCTTC.

The V call is TRBV30, the J call TRBJ1-1, with a possible D match to TRBD1 (5 bases). V was pared by 3 bases and J by 7 bases, with 21 bases between. CDR1 is GTSNPN, CDR2 SVGIG, per germline (reference sequence). The CDR3 covers 15 residues. The CDR3 is CAWRLSGGKFLEAFF. CDR3 coding DNA: TGTGCCTGGAGATTATCGGGGGGGAAGTTCCTTGAAGCTTTCTTT.

The V and J genes are TRBV14 and TRBJ1-1; D remains ambiguous. Trimming left V 0 bases short and J 8 bases short, with 10 bases between. Germline V gene data show CDR1 as SGHDN and CDR2 as FVKESK. The CDR3 extends over 13 amino acids. This chain's CDR3 is CASSQDIREEAFF. The DNA for the CDR3 is TGTGCCAGCAGCCAAGATATCCGGGAAGAAGCTTTCTTT.

The chain has TRBV6-5 and TRBJ1-5; 8 bases are a match to TRBD1. The germline V gene encodes CDR1 MNHEY and CDR2 SVGAGI. Trimming took 6 bases from V and 6 from J; bases not matched to a gene: 7. The CDR3 loop spans 14 amino acids. The CDR3 nucleotides are TGTGCCAGCAGCCAGACAGGGGTCTCTCAGCCCCAGCATTTT. Residues: CASSQTGVSQPQHF.

The V gene is TRBV4-2, the J gene TRBJ1-3; D perhaps matches TRBD1 (6 bases). Trimming took 4 bases from V and 3 from J, leaving 13 bases between them. Per the germline V gene, CDR1 is LGHNA and CDR2 is YNFKEQ. CDR3 size: 15 residues. The CDR3 sequence: CASSLGRGNGNTIYF. For the CDR3, the DNA is TGTGCCAGCAGCCTAGGCAGGGGCAATGGAAACACCATATATTTT.

The V gene is TRBV9, the J gene TRBJ1-3; D is unresolved. The CDR3 is 20 amino acids. Trimming stripped 0 bases from V and 0 bases from J, with 22 bases between. The V gene's germline CDR1 is SGDLS and CDR2 YYNGEE. CDR3 amino acids: CASSVGSGGSMLNSGNTIYF. In nucleotides, the CDR3 is TGTGCCAGCAGCGTAGGATCGGGAGGTTCCATGCTAAACTCTGGAAACACCATATATTTT.

The rearrangement joins TRBV3-1 (or the pseudogene TRBV3-2) to TRBJ1-4, with 11 bases aligning to TRBD1. V trimming: 0 bases; J trimming: 10 bases; junction bases outside the gene matches: 4. Germline CDR1 and CDR2: LGHDT and YNNKEL (reference sequence). The CDR3 is 15 amino acids. CDR3 loop: CASSQEGQGEGKLFF. DNA of the CDR3: TGTGCCAGCAGCCAAGAGGGACAGGGGGAGGGAAAACTGTTTTTT.

The rearrangement uses TRBV14 and TRBJ1-6; TRBD1 agrees at 10 bases. Germline V CDR1 and CDR2: SGHDN, FVKESK. The V gene end was trimmed by 4 bases and the J gene end by 8 bases; junction bases not matched to a gene: 5. The CDR3 contains 15 residues. This chain's CDR3 is CASSPGGTGDSPLHF. CDR3 coding DNA: TGTGCCAGCAGCCCAGGCGGGACAGGGGATTCACCCCTCCACTTT.